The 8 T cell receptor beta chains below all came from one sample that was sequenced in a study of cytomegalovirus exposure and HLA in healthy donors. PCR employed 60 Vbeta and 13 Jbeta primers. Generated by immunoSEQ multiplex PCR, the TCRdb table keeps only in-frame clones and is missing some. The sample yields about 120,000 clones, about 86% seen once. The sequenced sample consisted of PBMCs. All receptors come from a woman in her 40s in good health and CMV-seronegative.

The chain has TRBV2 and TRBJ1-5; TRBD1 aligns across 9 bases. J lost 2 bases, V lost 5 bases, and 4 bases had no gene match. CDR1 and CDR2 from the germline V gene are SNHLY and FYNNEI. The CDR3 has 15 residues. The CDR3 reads CASSSRDRGNQPQHF. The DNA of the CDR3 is TGTGCCAGCAGTAGCCGGGACAGGGGCAATCAGCCCCAGCATTTT. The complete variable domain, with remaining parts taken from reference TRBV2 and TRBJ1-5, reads EPEVTQTPSHQVTQMGQEVILRCVPISNHLYFYWYRQILGQKVEFLVSFYNNEISEKSEIFDDQFSVERPDGSNFTLKIRSTKLEDSAMYFCASSSRDRGNQPQHFGDGTRLSIL.

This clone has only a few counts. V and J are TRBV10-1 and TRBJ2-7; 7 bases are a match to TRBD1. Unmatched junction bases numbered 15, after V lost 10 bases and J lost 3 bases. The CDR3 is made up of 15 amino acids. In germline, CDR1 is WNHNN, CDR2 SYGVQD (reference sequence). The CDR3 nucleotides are TGCGCCATCGAGAACCAGACAGGGTCTTACTACGAGCAGTACTTC. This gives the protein CAIENQTGSYYEQYF.

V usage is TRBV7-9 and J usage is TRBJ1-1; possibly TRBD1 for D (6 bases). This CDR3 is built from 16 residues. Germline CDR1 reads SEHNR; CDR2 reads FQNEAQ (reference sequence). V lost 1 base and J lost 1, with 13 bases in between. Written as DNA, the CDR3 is TGTGCCAGCAGCTTAGTACCTTCGACAGGGAACACTGAAGCTTTCTTT. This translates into CASSLVPSTGNTEAFF. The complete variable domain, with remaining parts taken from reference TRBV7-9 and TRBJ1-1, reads DTGVSQNPRHKITKRGQNVTFRCDPISEHNRLYWYRQTLGQGPEFLTYFQNEAQLEKSRLLSDRFSAERPKGSFSTLEIQRTEQGDSAMYLCASSLVPSTGNTEAFFGQGTRLTVV.

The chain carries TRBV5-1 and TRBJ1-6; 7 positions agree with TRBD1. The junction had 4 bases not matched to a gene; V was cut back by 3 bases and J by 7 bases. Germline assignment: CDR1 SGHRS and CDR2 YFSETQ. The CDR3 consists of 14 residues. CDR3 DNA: TGCGCCAGCAGCTGGGACAGCGGGAATTCACCCCTCCACTTT. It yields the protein CASSWDSGNSPLHF.

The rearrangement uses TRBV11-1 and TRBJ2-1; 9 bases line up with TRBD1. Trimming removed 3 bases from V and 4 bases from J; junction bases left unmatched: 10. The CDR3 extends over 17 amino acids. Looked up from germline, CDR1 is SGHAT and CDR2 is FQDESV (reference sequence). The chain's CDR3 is CASSFQARQGGYNEQFF. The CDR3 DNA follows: TGTGCCAGCAGCTTCCAAGCCCGACAGGGGGGTTACAATGAGCAGTTCTTC.

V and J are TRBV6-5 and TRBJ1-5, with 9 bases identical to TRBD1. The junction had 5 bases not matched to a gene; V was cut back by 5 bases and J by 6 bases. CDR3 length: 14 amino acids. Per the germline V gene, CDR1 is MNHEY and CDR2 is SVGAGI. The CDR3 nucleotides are TGTGCCAGCAGTGAGACAGGGGGGGGTCAGCCCCAGCATTTT. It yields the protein CASSETGGGQPQHF.

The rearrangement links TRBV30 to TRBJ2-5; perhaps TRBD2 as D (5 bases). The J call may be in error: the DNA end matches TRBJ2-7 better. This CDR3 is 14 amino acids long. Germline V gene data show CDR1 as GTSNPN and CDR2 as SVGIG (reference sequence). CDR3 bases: TGTGCCTGGAGTGTTAGGCGGGTGCCCTACGAGCAGTACTTC. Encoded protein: CAWSVRRVPYEQYF.

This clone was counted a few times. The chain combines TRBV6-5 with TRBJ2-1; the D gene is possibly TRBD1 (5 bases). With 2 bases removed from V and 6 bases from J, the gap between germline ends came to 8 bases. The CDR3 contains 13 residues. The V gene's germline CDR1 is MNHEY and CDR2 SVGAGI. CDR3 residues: CASSYGRGNEQFF. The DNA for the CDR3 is TGTGCCAGCAGTTACGGTAGGGGCAATGAGCAGTTCTTC.